One sample yielded the 8 T cell receptor beta chains listed below, sequenced in a study of blood T cell repertoires in COVID-19. Libraries were prepared by immunoSEQ multiplex PCR; TCRdb keeps only in-frame clonotypes and omits some of them. The sample shows 100,000 to 150,000 clones, less than 90% of them seen only once. Source material: peripheral blood. Every receptor here comes from a woman older than 75 with acute or convalescent COVID-19.

A single count supports this clone. The chain combines TRBV5-1 with TRBJ2-2; D is ambiguous. The CDR3 covers 14 residues. Trimming took off 6 bases at V and 2 bases at J, with 11 bases between the two ends. Germline values: CDR1 SGHRS, CDR2 YFSETQ. This chain's CDR3 is CASTIGLNTGELFF. For the CDR3, the DNA is TGCGCCAGCACGATTGGCCTCAACACCGGGGAGCTGTTTTTT.

This clone has a single count. The CDR3 spells CASLQGTLNTEAFF. For the CDR3, the DNA is TGTGCCAGCTTACAGGGGACATTGAACACTGAAGCTTTCTTT. V usage is TRBV6-5 and J usage is TRBJ1-1; 7 bases agree with TRBD1. Germline V CDR1 and CDR2: MNHEY, SVGAGI. This CDR3 region has 14 residues. The V and J ends lost 8 bases and 0 bases, in that order; junction bases with no gene match: 6.

V usage is TRBV5-1 and J usage is TRBJ1-1; unclear D gene. The CDR3 has 15 amino acids. Germline CDR1 SGHRS, CDR2 YFSETQ. V was shortened by 6 bases and J by 0 bases, with 15 bases between the two germline ends. CDR3 sequence: CASTGKLGLNTEAFF. In nucleotides, the CDR3 is TGCGCCAGCACCGGGAAGCTGGGTTTGAACACTGAAGCTTTCTTT. The whole variable domain, remainder taken from reference TRBV5-1 and TRBJ1-1, is KAGVTQTPRYLIKTRGQQVTLSCSPISGHRSVSWYQQTPGQGLQFLFEYFSETQRNKGNFPGRFSGRQFSNSRSEMNVSTLELGDSALYLCASTGKLGLNTEAFFGQGTRLTVV.

The V and J genes are TRBV14 and TRBJ1-4; the match to TRBD1 covers 7 bases. From germline, CDR1 is SGHDN and CDR2 FVKESK. Germline trimming cut 3 bases from V and 8 bases from J; bases unmatched to any gene: 6. The CDR3 is 14 residues long. CDR3 nucleotides: TGTGCCAGCAGCCAGGGACAGTTAGGGGAAAAACTGTTTTTT. Translation: CASSQGQLGEKLFF.

The chain carries TRBV9 and TRBJ2-7; D ambiguous. V lost 9 bases and J lost 0, with 19 bases in between. Per the germline V gene, CDR1 is SGDLS and CDR2 is YYNGEE. The CDR3 has 15 amino acids. The CDR3 DNA reads TGTGCCACACCTTTGCGCGGCTTAAGCTCCTACGAGCAGTACTTC. It translates to CATPLRGLSSYEQYF.

CDR3 in amino acids: CASSQVGGNQPQHF. CDR3 bases: TGTGCCAGCAGCCAAGTTGGAGGGAATCAGCCCCAGCATTTT. The chain links TRBV14 to TRBJ1-5; D remains unclear. CDR1 SGHDN and CDR2 FVKESK come from the germline V gene. Trimming took off 1 base at V and 4 bases at J, with 8 bases between the two ends. The CDR3 is made up of 14 amino acids.

The CDR3: CASSHPPGQGASNEQFF. CDR3 coding DNA: TGTGCCAGCAGCCACCCCCCCGGACAGGGGGCAAGCAATGAGCAGTTCTTC. This chain joins TRBV14 and TRBJ2-1; TRBD1 agrees at 11 bases. The germline V gene has CDR1 SGHDN and CDR2 FVKESK. V shed 3 bases, J shed 6 bases, and the junction held 10 bases outside the gene matches. This CDR3 region has 17 residues.

This rearrangement joins TRBV28 to TRBJ1-5; no clear D gene. From germline, CDR1 is MDHEN and CDR2 SYDVKM. Deletions cut 3 bases from V and 4 bases from J, with 10 bases between. The CDR3 runs to 14 residues. CDR3 loop: CASSLTGKNQPQHF. CDR3 in DNA: TGTGCCAGCAGTTTGACGGGGAAAAATCAGCCCCAGCATTTT.